The entry below describes one T cell receptor beta chain. Authors' data handling: Amplification with reference gene primers provided the estimates of nucleated cell counts. Profiling relied on immunoSEQ multiplex PCR, and the TCRdb table lists in-frame clones only, not all of them. V, J and clone size were drawn from that table, and D and trimming were deduced from the DNA. The sample holds almost 300,000 clones, approximately 86% seen once. This entry comes from a study of blood T cell repertoires in COVID-19. What was sequenced was peripheral blood. The origin of this receptor is a man aged 65 to 79 with acute or convalescent COVID-19.

The CDR3 DNA is TGTGCCAGCAGCCAATCGGCGGCCCAAGAGACCCAGTACTTC. As protein: CASSQSAAQETQYF. The chain uses TRBV4-2 and TRBJ2-5; D is undetermined. This CDR3 has 14 residues. Germline assignment: CDR1 LGHNA and CDR2 YNFKEQ. Trimming took 2 bases from V and 1 from J, leaving 8 bases between them.